This passage covers 29 T cell receptor beta chains from one sample sequenced in a study of identical twins. TCRdb re-analysed the 5' RACE reads in MiXCR, keeping a single row per CDR3 protein. Of 1.5 million to 2 million distinct CDR3 sequences listed, less than 40% were seen once; the top ten hold around 0.25%. Input material: cord blood. Source of these receptors: a newborn girl in good health.

The chain couples TRBV20-1 to TRBJ1-2; a possible D gene is TRBD1 (5 bases). V was cut by 8 bases and J by 4 bases, with 11 bases left in between. The germline gives CDR1 DFQATT, CDR2 SNEGSKA (reference sequence). CDR3 length: 11 amino acids. Here the CDR3 reads CSLQAFYGYTF. DNA of the CDR3: TGCAGTCTACAGGCCTTCTATGGCTACACCTTC.

In this sample, this clonotype turned up a few times. The CDR3: CASSLEGRASYNEQFF. CDR3 nucleotide sequence: TGTGCCAGCAGTTTAGAGGGCAGGGCGTCCTACAATGAGCAGTTCTTC. The chain joins TRBV12-3 or TRBV12-4 to TRBJ2-1; D may be TRBD1 (5 bases). Trimming removed 1 base from V and 1 base from J, with 11 bases in between. CDR3 length equals 16 residues.

The chain is built from TRBV7-9 and TRBJ2-5, with D possibly matching TRBD1 (5 bases). This CDR3 contains 15 residues. The germline gives CDR1 SEHNR, CDR2 FQNEAQ (reference sequence). V dropped 5 bases and J dropped 0 bases, with 13 bases sitting between them. The CDR3 DNA reads as TGTGCCAGCAGCCTAGGTCGACAGTACCAAGAGACCCAGTACTTC. Its translation is CASSLGRQYQETQYF.

This rearrangement joins TRBV4-2 to TRBJ2-3; 8 nucleotides match TRBD2. J was trimmed by 2 bases and V by 1 base; bases with no gene match: 11. Germline CDR1 LGHNA, CDR2 YNFKEQ. The CDR3 has 18 amino acids. The CDR3 sequence: CASSQASSRGAFTDTQYF. DNA of the CDR3: TGTGCCAGCAGCCAAGCTTCGTCGCGGGGGGCTTTCACAGATACGCAGTATTTT.

The chain uses TRBV7-9 and TRBJ2-3; D may be TRBD2 (6 bases). This CDR3 region has 16 residues. Trimming shortened V by 1 base and J by 2 bases, and 13 bases separated the two germline ends. Germline values: CDR1 SEHNR, CDR2 FQNEAQ (reference sequence). The CDR3 here is CASSLGAGLYTDTQYF. The CDR3 region has the DNA TGTGCCAGCAGCTTAGGAGCGGGCCTCTACACAGATACGCAGTATTTT. The full variable domain, rest sourced from reference TRBV7-9 and TRBJ2-3, is DTGVSQNPRHKITKRGQNVTFRCDPISEHNRLYWYRQTLGQGPEFLTYFQNEAQLEKSRLLSDRFSAERPKGSFSTLEIQRTEQGDSAMYLCASSLGAGLYTDTQYFGPGTRLTVL.

The chain links TRBV7-9 to TRBJ2-7; 7 positions agree with TRBD2. The CDR3 sequence is 14 residues long. The trim removed 6 bases at V and 1 base at J, leaving 6 bases unmatched. The germline V gene has CDR1 SEHNR and CDR2 FQNEAQ (reference sequence). The CDR3 protein is CASSSGGRSYEQYF. The CDR3 DNA reads TGTGCCAGCAGTTCGGGAGGTCGATCCTACGAGCAGTACTTC. Supplemented by reference TRBV7-9 and TRBJ2-7, the full variable domain reads DTGVSQNPRHKITKRGQNVTFRCDPISEHNRLYWYRQTLGQGPEFLTYFQNEAQLEKSRLLSDRFSAERPKGSFSTLEIQRTEQGDSAMYLCASSSGGRSYEQYFGPGTRLTVT.

This clonotype was detected only a few times. This chain connects TRBV28 to TRBJ1-1, with TRBD1 matching over 8 bases. J was trimmed by 4 bases and V by 0 bases; bases with no gene match: 10. Germline V gives CDR1 MDHEN, CDR2 SYDVKM. The CDR3 contains 17 residues. The CDR3 loop is CASSLWWAGGAGTEAFF. The DNA of the CDR3 is TGTGCCAGCAGTTTATGGTGGGCAGGGGGCGCGGGCACTGAAGCTTTCTTT.

A few counts support this clonotype. The chain joins TRBV7-7 to TRBJ2-5; TRBD2 might be the D (5 bases). The CDR3 sequence is 15 residues long. The V gene lost 4 bases and the J gene lost 4 bases, with 16 bases spanning the gap. Germline values: CDR1 SSHAT, CDR2 FNYEAQ (reference sequence). The CDR3, as DNA: TGTGCCAGCAGCTCTAGCCCCCCGACAAGAGAGACCCAGTACTTC. Amino acids: CASSSSPPTRETQYF. Drawing the rest from reference TRBV7-7 and TRBJ2-5, the complete variable domain is GAGVSQSPRYKVTKRGQDVTLRCDPISSHATLYWYQQALGQGPEFLTYFNYEAQPDKSGLPSDRFSAERPEGSISTLTIQRTEQRDSAMYRCASSSSPPTRETQYFGPGTRLLVL.

This sequence joins TRBV5-1 and TRBJ2-7, with TRBD2 identical over 9 bases. The germline gives CDR1 SGHRS, CDR2 YFSETQ. Trimming cost V 0 bases and J 5 bases; bases outside gene matches: 6. The CDR3 is 15 amino acids. The CDR3 DNA sequence: TGCGCCAGCAGCTTGGGGGGTAGCGGGAGACACGAGCAGTACTTC. Protein sequence: CASSLGGSGRHEQYF.

This clonotype has more than one count but fewer than ten. The chain carries TRBV4-1 and TRBJ1-2; possibly TRBD1 for D (5 bases). The CDR3 sequence is 16 residues long. The V end lost 4 bases, the J end lost 0 bases, and 15 bases lay between the germline ends. Looked up from germline, CDR1 is MGHRA and CDR2 is YSYEKL. CDR3 in DNA: TGCGCCAGCAGCCCGATCCCTTGGGGGGCTAACTATGGCTACACCTTC. The encoded protein is CASSPIPWGANYGYTF.

This clonotype has only a few counts. The chain combines TRBV5-1 with TRBJ2-1; 8 bases line up with TRBD2. Germline-derived CDR1 and CDR2 are SGHRS and YFSETQ. This CDR3 region has 15 residues. V trimming: 1 base; J trimming: 9 bases; junction bases outside the gene matches: 9. The CDR3 sequence: CASSLTSGRVGEQFF. CDR3 nucleotides: TGCGCCAGCAGCTTGACTAGCGGTCGCGTTGGTGAGCAGTTCTTC.

The genes are TRBV12-3 or TRBV12-4 and TRBJ2-4; no reliable D call. The J call may be mistaken, given a closer DNA end match to TRBJ2-5. The CDR3 is made up of 17 amino acids. The CDR3 DNA reads as TGTGCCAGCCGCCCGGCAGGTTTGGGAACCCTTCAAGAGACCCAGTACTTC. As protein: CASRPAGLGTLQETQYF.

The CDR3 nucleotides read TGCAGTGCTTGGGCCCGAGGCGGGAGTTCACCCCTCCACTTT. Protein: CSAWARGGSSPLHF. The V call is TRBV20-1, the J call TRBJ1-6; D remains ambiguous. Germline CDR1 and CDR2: DFQATT and SNEGSKA (reference sequence). V gave up 5 bases and J gave up 9 bases, with 17 bases separating them. The length of the CDR3 is 14 residues.

CDR3 sequence (DNA): TGTGCCACCAGTGATTTCAGGACTAGCGGGAGCAATGAGCAGTTCTTC. Translation gives CATSDFRTSGSNEQFF. The gene calls are TRBV24-1 and TRBJ2-1; TRBD2 matches 13 bases. The CDR3 totals 16 residues. The trim removed 1 base at V and 6 bases at J, leaving 2 bases unmatched. CDR1 is KGHDR and CDR2 is SFDVKD in the germline V gene.

This clonotype turned up a few times. The gene calls are TRBV5-1 and TRBJ2-3, with no clear D. Per the germline V gene, CDR1 is SGHRS and CDR2 is YFSETQ. The CDR3 length is 13 residues. The V gene lost 4 bases and the J gene lost 2 bases, with 8 bases spanning the gap. In DNA form, the CDR3 reads TGCGCCAGCAGCGTCCTTTTCACAGATACGCAGTATTTT. Protein: CASSVLFTDTQYF.

The V call is TRBV5-1, the J call TRBJ1-1, with D possibly being TRBD1 (6 bases). The CDR3 covers 17 residues. Trimming removed 1 base from V and 1 base from J, with 17 bases in between. The V gene's germline CDR1 is SGHRS and CDR2 YFSETQ. CDR3 sequence: CASSLLGRVGGNTEAFF. The CDR3 DNA sequence: TGCGCCAGCAGCTTGTTAGGGAGAGTAGGGGGGAACACTGAAGCTTTCTTT. The full variable domain, rest sourced from reference TRBV5-1 and TRBJ1-1, is KAGVTQTPRYLIKTRGQQVTLSCSPISGHRSVSWYQQTPGQGLQFLFEYFSETQRNKGNFPGRFSGRQFSNSRSEMNVSTLELGDSALYLCASSLLGRVGGNTEAFFGQGTRLTVV.

The V gene is TRBV24-1, the J gene TRBJ2-3, with D possibly being TRBD1 or TRBD2 (5 bases each). V was trimmed by 4 bases and J by 4 bases, leaving 20 bases between them. The CDR3 contains 17 residues. Germline loops: CDR1 KGHDR, CDR2 SFDVKD. The CDR3 region is CATSDPGRSRGPDTQYF. The CDR3 coding sequence is TGTGCCACCAGTGACCCGGGACGGTCTCGCGGGCCAGATACGCAGTATTTT.

The rearrangement joins TRBV6-4 to TRBJ2-1; 7 bases align to TRBD1. In germline, CDR1 is MRHNA, CDR2 SNTAGT. Trimming took 2 bases from V and 6 from J; bases not matched to a gene: 10. The CDR3 length is 16 residues. DNA for the CDR3: TGTGCCAGCAGTGACAAGTTGACAGGGAAATGCAATGAGCAGTTCTTC. Translating it yields CASSDKLTGKCNEQFF.

This clonotype appeared many times. The chain carries TRBV5-1 and TRBJ2-1; no reliable D call. The CDR3 has 15 amino acids. Germline CDR1 reads SGHRS; CDR2 reads YFSETQ. The V gene lost 2 bases and the J gene lost 2 bases, with 11 bases spanning the gap. CDR3 DNA: TGCGCCAGCAGCTTCGCCAGCGATCCCTACAATGAGCAGTTCTTC. Its translation: CASSFASDPYNEQFF.

The chain has TRBV27 and TRBJ2-1, with D perhaps matching TRBD2 (5 bases). CDR1 and CDR2 (germline): MNHEY, SMNVEV (reference sequence). The CDR3 extends over 16 amino acids. V lost 3 bases to trimming and J lost 7 bases, with 19 bases between them. CDR3 nucleotide sequence: TGTGCCAGCAGTTTTCGGGGTTTGGCCTTTGGGAATGAGCAGTTCTTC. It translates to CASSFRGLAFGNEQFF.

The gene calls are TRBV2 and TRBJ2-7; D may correspond to TRBD1 or TRBD2 (5 bases each). The CDR3 extends over 15 amino acids. V dropped 10 bases and J dropped 7 bases, with 26 bases sitting between them. Germline CDR1 and CDR2: SNHLY and FYNNEI. The CDR3: CAKRAPGPLREEQYF. As DNA, the CDR3 is TGTGCCAAGAGAGCGCCGGGACCCCTCCGTGAAGAGCAGTACTTC.

The table lists this clonotype with a few counts. This chain connects TRBV6-2 or TRBV6-3 to TRBJ2-7; tentatively, D is TRBD2 (5 bases). The V gene's germline CDR1 is MNHEY and CDR2 SVGEGT. V was cut by 0 bases and J by 2 bases, with 11 bases left in between. The CDR3 loop spans 15 amino acids. The CDR3 is CASSYSASPAYEQYF. In DNA form, the CDR3 reads TGTGCCAGCAGTTACTCGGCTAGCCCTGCCTACGAGCAGTACTTC.

This clonotype was seen only a few times. V and J are TRBV27 and TRBJ2-1, with no clear D. Trimming shortened V by 7 bases and J by 9 bases, and 10 bases separated the two germline ends. The CDR3 extends over 11 amino acids. Looked up from germline, CDR1 is MNHEY and CDR2 is SMNVEV (reference sequence). CDR3 in amino acids: CASIFGSEQFF. The CDR3 region has the DNA TGTGCCAGCATTTTCGGTAGTGAGCAGTTCTTC.

The chain employs TRBV7-6 and TRBJ2-3, with D possibly being TRBD2 (5 bases). From germline, CDR1 is SGHVS and CDR2 FNYEAQ. The CDR3 loop spans 15 amino acids. Trimming removed 4 bases at V and 0 bases at J, with 11 bases between. CDR3: CASSSGISSTDTQYF. DNA of the CDR3: TGTGCCAGCAGCTCGGGGATTTCTAGCACAGATACGCAGTATTTT.

In this sample, this clonotype turned up many times. The chain uses TRBV28 and TRBJ2-3; 11 positions agree with TRBD2. The V gene end was trimmed by 3 bases and the J gene end by 3 bases; junction bases not matched to a gene: 5. Germline V gene data show CDR1 as MDHEN and CDR2 as SYDVKM. The CDR3 contains 16 residues. CDR3: CASSFLAGGPTDTQYF. Here the CDR3 DNA reads TGTGCCAGCAGTTTCTTAGCGGGAGGGCCGACAGATACGCAGTATTTT.

The J gene is TRBJ1-6, the V gene TRBV10-3; a possible D gene is TRBD1 (6 bases). There are 13 residues in the CDR3. The V end lost 6 bases, the J end lost 9 bases, and 12 bases lay between the germline ends. Germline V lookup: CDR1 ENHRY, CDR2 SYGVKD. Written as DNA, the CDR3 is TGTGCCATCAGCGTACAGGGAGGTTCACCCCTCCACTTT. Its translation: CAISVQGGSPLHF.

The chain has TRBV20-1 and TRBJ2-1; 11 bases map to TRBD2. Looked up from germline, CDR1 is DFQATT and CDR2 is SNEGSKA (reference sequence). The ends lost 3 bases at V and 2 bases at J; junction bases unmatched: 6. This CDR3 is built from 16 residues. The CDR3 loop is CSASPRLAGPYNEQFF. As DNA, the CDR3 is TGCAGTGCTAGCCCTCGACTAGCGGGACCCTACAATGAGCAGTTCTTC.

The chain links TRBV7-2 to TRBJ2-1; TRBD2 matches 7 bases. CDR1 is SGHTA and CDR2 is FQGNSA in the germline V gene. This CDR3 spans 15 amino acids. Losses at the gene ends were 5 bases for V and 3 bases for J; bases not matched to a gene: 7. CDR3 in DNA: TGTGCCAGCAGCCAAGCGGGGTTTGACTACAATGAGCAGTTCTTC. Its translation is CASSQAGFDYNEQFF.

The chain combines TRBV7-8 with TRBJ1-5; D possibly corresponds to TRBD1 (5 bases). The CDR3 has 17 residues. Trimming left V 4 bases short and J 0 bases short, with 16 bases between. CDR1 is SGHVS, CDR2 FQNEAQ, per germline. The DNA for the CDR3 is TGTGCCAGCAGCTCCGGCTGGGGGACGTATAGCAATCAGCCCCAGCATTTT. Protein: CASSSGWGTYSNQPQHF.